This TCR beta chain was recorded in a study of CXCR3-negative and CXCR3-positive naive CD8 T cells. Study background: Sequencing gave about 135 million TRB reads overall, about 1.5 +/- 0.3 million per library. General study findings and limits: Diversity ran similarly high across both naive subsets but far lower in memory CD8+ cells. Similar TRBV-TRBJ usage was seen in naive cells (both CXCR3-negative and CXCR3-positive), but memory cells differed. CXCR3-positive naive cells had TRB CDR3s that were more hydrophobic than CXCR3-negative naive cells had.

A word on this clonotype: No antigen is known for it.

Researchers prepared the TRB cDNA libraries using 5' RACE with UMI labels. TCRdb reworked the 5' RACE reads into one entry per CDR3 protein, no DNA. Its clone listing holds more than 75,000 distinct CDR3 sequences. Naive CD8+ T cells had a CD45RO-CCR7+CD27+CD95- phenotype. The CDR3 spans 15 residues. Germline CDR1 reads MGHRA; CDR2 reads YSYEKL. Sequencing used naive CXCR3+ CD8+ T cells from blood. Described subset: CD45RO-CCR7+CD27+CD95- naive CD8+ T cells expressing CXCR3 (TNR3+). The sequence came from a human donor in good health. Some clones in this sample may be carry-over from other donors' samples. This chain links TRBV4-1 with TRBJ1-2. The CDR3 spells CASSQDPGALYGYTF.